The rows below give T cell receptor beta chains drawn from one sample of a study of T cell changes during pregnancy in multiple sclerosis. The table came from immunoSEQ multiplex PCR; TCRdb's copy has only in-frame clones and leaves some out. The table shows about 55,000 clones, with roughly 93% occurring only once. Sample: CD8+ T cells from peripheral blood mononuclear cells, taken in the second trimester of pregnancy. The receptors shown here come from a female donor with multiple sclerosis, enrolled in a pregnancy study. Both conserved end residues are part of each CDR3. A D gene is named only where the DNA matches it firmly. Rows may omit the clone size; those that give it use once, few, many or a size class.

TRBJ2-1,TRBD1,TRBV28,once,TGTGCCAGCAGTCCAGGACAGGGGGACAATGAGCAGTTCTTC,CASSPGQGDNEQFF
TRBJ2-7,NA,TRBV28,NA,TGTGCCAGCAGTTTATTGCCAGGTGCCTACGAGCAGTACTTC,CASSLLPGAYEQYF
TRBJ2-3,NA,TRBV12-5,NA,TGTGCTAGTGGTGCCGGACTAAGGTATTTT,CASGAGLRYF
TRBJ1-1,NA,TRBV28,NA,TGTGCCAGCAGTTTACGGTCCGAAGCTTTCTTT,CASSLRSEAFF
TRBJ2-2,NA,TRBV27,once,TGTGCCAGCAGTTTATCCGCGGACTTACTCACCGGGGAGCTGTTTTTT,CASSLSADLLTGELFF
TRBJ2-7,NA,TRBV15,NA,TGTGCCACCAGCAGAGATAGTGGGCGCTACGAGCAGTACTTC,CATSRDSGRYEQYF
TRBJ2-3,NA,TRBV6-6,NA,TGTGCCAGCAGCCCTACCGAGGGACTGGGCACAGATACGCAGTATTTT,CASSPTEGLGTDTQYF
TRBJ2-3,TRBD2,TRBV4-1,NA,TGCGCCAGCAGGCCCTTCGGCGGGGGAGGCACAGATACGCAGTATTTT,CASRPFGGGGTDTQYF
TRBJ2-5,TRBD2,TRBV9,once,TGTGCCAGCAGCGTATGGGTAGCGGGGGGGAAAGAGACCCAGTACTTC,CASSVWVAGGKETQYF
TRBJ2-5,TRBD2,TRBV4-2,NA,TGTGCCAGCAGACGGTTCGCTAGCGGGGGCCGACAAGAGACCCAGTACTTC,CASRRFASGGRQETQYF
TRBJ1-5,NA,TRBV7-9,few,TGTGCCAGCAGCTTAGGTTCCGGCAATCAGCCCCAGCATTTT,CASSLGSGNQPQHF
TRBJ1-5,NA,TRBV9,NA,TGTGCCAGCAGCGTAGGAGGGGGGGGAAATCAGCCCCAGCATTTT,CASSVGGGGNQPQHF
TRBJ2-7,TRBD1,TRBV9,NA,TGTGCCAGCAGCGTAGAGCGGACAGGGGTCGAGCAGTACTTC,CASSVERTGVEQYF
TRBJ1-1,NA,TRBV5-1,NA,TGCGCCAGCAGCTGGCCAGGCACTGAAGCTTTCTTT,CASSWPGTEAFF
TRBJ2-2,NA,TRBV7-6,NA,TGTGCCAGCAGCTTAACCAGGGGCACCCCCTCGAGTACCGGGGAGCTGTTTTTT,CASSLTRGTPSSTGELFF
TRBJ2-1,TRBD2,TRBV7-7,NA,TGTGCCAGCAGCCCTTGGACTAGCGGGAGGGTAAATGAGCAGTTCTTC,CASSPWTSGRVNEQFF
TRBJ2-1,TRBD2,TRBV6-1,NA,TGTGCCAGCAGCGGACTAGCGGGGGTATACAATGAGCAGTTCTTC,CASSGLAGVYNEQFF
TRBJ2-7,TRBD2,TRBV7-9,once,TGTGCCAGCAGCTCAGGACTAGAAGACGAGCAGTACTTC,CASSSGLEDEQYF
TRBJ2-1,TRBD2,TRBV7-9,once,TGTGCCAGCAGCAAGACTAGCGGGTCAATCTCCTACAATGAGCAGTTCTTC,CASSKTSGSISYNEQFF
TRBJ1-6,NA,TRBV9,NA,TGTGCCAGCAGCGTAGACGGTTACGGTGCACCCCTCCACTTT,CASSVDGYGAPLHF
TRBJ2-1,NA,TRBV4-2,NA,TGTGCCAGCAGCCAAGGCGGGGAGAGCGAGGAGTTCTTC,CASSQGGESEEFF
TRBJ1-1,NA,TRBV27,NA,TGTGCCAGCAGTTCACATTCGATGCAGGGCGAAGCTTTCTTT,CASSSHSMQGEAFF
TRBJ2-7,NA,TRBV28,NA,TGTGCCAGCAGTTTACCTCACCGGACTATGAACGAGCAGTACTTC,CASSLPHRTMNEQYF
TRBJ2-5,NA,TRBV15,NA,TGTGCCACCAGCAGAGATCGGGAGACCCAGTACTTC,CATSRDRETQYF
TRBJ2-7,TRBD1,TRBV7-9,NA,TGTGCCAGCAGCAACAGGGGCCGCTACGAGCAGTACTTC,CASSNRGRYEQYF
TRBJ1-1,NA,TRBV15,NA,TGTGCCACCAGCGGCCGACAGCTGAACACTGAAGCTTTCTTT,CATSGRQLNTEAFF
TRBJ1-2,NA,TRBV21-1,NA,TGTGCCAGCTCCGCGGCCCCTGTCTATGGCTACACCTTC,CASSAAPVYGYTF
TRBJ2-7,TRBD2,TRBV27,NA,TGTGCCAGCAGTTATGCCGGGGGGGACTACGAGCAGTACTTC,CASSYAGGDYEQYF
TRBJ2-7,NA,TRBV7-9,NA,TGTGCCAGCGAACGGGGCTACGAGCAGTACTTC,CASERGYEQYF
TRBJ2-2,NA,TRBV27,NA,TGTGCCAGCAGCCGGGACTCAGCCGGGGAGCTGTTTTTT,CASSRDSAGELFF
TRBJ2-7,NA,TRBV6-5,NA,TGTGCCAGCAGTTACTCGGCAGGGTTTTTCTACGAGCAGTACTTC,CASSYSAGFFYEQYF
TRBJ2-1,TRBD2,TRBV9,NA,TGTGCCAGCGGAACTAGCGGGAGACCTGAGCAGTTCTTC,CASGTSGRPEQFF
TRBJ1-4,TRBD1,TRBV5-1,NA,TGCGCCAGCAGCTTAACCCAGGGGGATGAAAAACTGTTTTTT,CASSLTQGDEKLFF
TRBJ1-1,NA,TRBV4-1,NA,TGCGCCAGCAGCCCCGATCCGGGGATCCCGAACACTGAAGCTTTCTTT,CASSPDPGIPNTEAFF
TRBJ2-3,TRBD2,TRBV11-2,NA,TGTGCCAGCAGCCCAGGGACTACAGGAGGGACAGATACGCAGTATTTT,CASSPGTTGGTDTQYF
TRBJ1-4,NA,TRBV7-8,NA,TGTGCCAGCAGCTTACGACCACGGGGTGAAAAACTGTTTTTT,CASSLRPRGEKLFF
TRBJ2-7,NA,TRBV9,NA,TGTGCCAGCAGCGTGGGAGGGGGATGGGAATACGAGCAGTACTTC,CASSVGGGWEYEQYF
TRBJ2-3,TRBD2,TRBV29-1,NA,TGCAGCGCCAGGGGGACTAGCGGGAGGGCCTGGGACACAGATACGCAGTATTTT,CSARGTSGRAWDTDTQYF
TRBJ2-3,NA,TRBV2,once,TGTGCCAGCAAGGAGGACTCCTCTAGCACAGATACGCAGTATTTT,CASKEDSSSTDTQYF
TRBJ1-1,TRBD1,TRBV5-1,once,TGCGCCAGCAGCTTGTTCGTTGGGACAGGCGTTCCGAACACTGAAGCTTTCTTT,CASSLFVGTGVPNTEAFF
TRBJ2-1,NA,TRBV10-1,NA,TGCGCCAGCAGTACGGCGGGGGCGGGTGAGCAGTTCTTC,CASSTAGAGEQFF
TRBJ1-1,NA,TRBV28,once,TGTGCCAGCAGTTTCTTAACAGGTCGAGGTAGCACTGAAGCTTTCTTT,CASSFLTGRGSTEAFF
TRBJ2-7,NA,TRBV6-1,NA,TGTGCCAGCAGTGAAGTTCGTCAGGGGAAGTACGAGCAGTACTTC,CASSEVRQGKYEQYF
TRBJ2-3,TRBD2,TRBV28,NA,TGTGCCAGCAGTTTGCATCTACTCTGGACTAGCGGGAGAGCGGATACGCAGTATTTT,CASSLHLLWTSGRADTQYF
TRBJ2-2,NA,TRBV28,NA,TGTGCCAGCAGTTTTAACAGTTTCAGCTACACCGGGGAGCTGTTTTTT,CASSFNSFSYTGELFF
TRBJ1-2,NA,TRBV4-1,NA,TGCGCCAGCAGCCAAGGCCGGGGGGGCTATGGCTACACCTTC,CASSQGRGGYGYTF
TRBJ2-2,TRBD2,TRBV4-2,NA,TGTGCCAGCAGCCAAGATCGACTAGCGGGGACCGGGGAGCTGTTTTTT,CASSQDRLAGTGELFF
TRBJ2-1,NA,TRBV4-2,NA,TGTGCCAGCAGCCAAGACCACTTACCCACAGGGGCGGGGGGTGGCAATGAGCAGTTCTTC,CASSQDHLPTGAGGGNEQFF
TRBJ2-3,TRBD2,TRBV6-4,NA,TGTGCCAGCAGCACTAGCGGAGGCACAGATACGCAGTATTTT,CASSTSGGTDTQYF